This T cell receptor (beta chain) was identified during a study of T cell repertoires and Cas9 in healthy adults. Study-level information: Characterization of SpCas9-reactive CD4 and CD8 T cells covered multi-effector potency, cytotoxicity and lineage.

The V gene's germline CDR1 is LNHDA and CDR2 SQIVND (reference sequence). V was clipped by 5 bases and J by 4 bases, with 20 bases between them. The length of the CDR3 is 16 residues. Method: immunoSEQ multiplex PCR; TCRdb's copy keeps in-frame clones and lacks some. The top ten hold about 0.78% of the sample, which has 20,000 to 25,000 clones, 80% to 95% seen once. The sequence was obtained from a human donor in good health. Sequencing input: CD4+ effector T cells (CD127+, CD25-, CD137-, CD154-) from PBMCs; culture status not recorded. The rearrangement links TRBV19 to TRBJ1-2; D is perhaps TRBD1 (6 bases). CDR3 coding DNA: TGTGCCAGTAGTCCCGGAGGGGGAGGGGATAGCTATGGCTACACCTTC. It codes for CASSPGGGGDSYGYTF.